Listed here are 15 T cell receptor beta chains from one sample, sequenced in a study of T cells in Graves' hyperthyroidism and ophthalmopathy. Amplified TCR beta CDR3 regions came from RNA transcripts. TCR CDR3 underwent first-round RT-PCR with the HTBI primer set. MiXCR, applied by TCRdb to the multiplex PCR reads, yields one record per CDR3 protein. Found here are approximately 400,000 distinct CDR3 sequences, about a fifth of them singletons; the top ten hold over 35%. Input material: blood. These receptors all stem from a man aged 18 to 35 with Graves' ophthalmopathy.

This clonotype was seen many times. The chain uses TRBV2 and TRBJ1-1; 12 bases align to TRBD1. The trim removed 6 bases at V and 7 bases at J, leaving 3 bases unmatched. The CDR3 is made up of 13 amino acids. Per the germline V gene, CDR1 is SNHLY and CDR2 is FYNNEI. The CDR3 coding sequence is TGTGCCAGCAGGGGGGACAGGGGGCTTGAAGCTTTCTTT. This sequence encodes CASRGDRGLEAFF.

The rearrangement links TRBV28 to TRBJ2-1; TRBD2 aligns across 7 bases. Germline assignment: CDR1 MDHEN and CDR2 SYDVKM. V lost 2 bases, J lost 5 bases, and 9 bases stayed unmatched. This CDR3 comprises 16 residues. CDR3 DNA: TGTGCCAGCAGTTTACCGGGCGGGAGATCGAACAATGAGCAGTTCTTC. This gives the protein CASSLPGGRSNNEQFF. Full variable domain (outside the CDR3, taken from reference TRBV28 and TRBJ2-1): DVKVTQSSRYLVKRTGEKVFLECVQDMDHENMFWYRQDPGLGLRLIYFSYDVKMKEKGDIPEGYSVSREKKERFSLILESASTNQTSMYLCASSLPGGRSNNEQFFGPGTRLTVL.

CDR3 region: CASSVYLADEQYF. The CDR3 DNA is TGTGCCAGCAGCGTATATTTGGCGGACGAGCAGTACTTC. The chain carries TRBV2 and TRBJ2-7; no reliable D call. The germline V gene has CDR1 SNHLY and CDR2 FYNNEI. V lost 6 bases to trimming and J lost 5 bases, with 14 bases between them. This CDR3 has 13 amino acids. Supplemented by reference TRBV2 and TRBJ2-7, the full variable domain reads EPEVTQTPSHQVTQMGQEVILRCVPISNHLYFYWYRQILGQKVEFLVSFYNNEISEKSEIFDDQFSVERPDGSNFTLKIRSTKLEDSAMYFCASSVYLADEQYFGPGTRLTVT.

This clonotype was counted a few times. The rearrangement uses TRBV19 and TRBJ2-2; D is unclear. Germline loops: CDR1 LNHDA, CDR2 SQIVND (reference sequence). The CDR3 length is 15 residues. Trimming shortened V by 1 base and J by 1 base, and 7 bases separated the two germline ends. The CDR3, as DNA: TGTGCCAGTAGTATAGGGGCTATGAACACCGGGGAGCTGTTTTTT. Translating it yields CASSIGAMNTGELFF.

On this clonotype: Given a much more abundant clone one base away, this may be a read error. As DNA, the CDR3 is TGTGCCAGCAGTGAAGTGGGTTTGCTCGGTGGCTACACCTTC. This translates into CASSEVGLLGGYTF. The chain carries TRBV2 and TRBJ1-2; no definite D call. V shed 1 base and J shed 7 bases, with 13 bases lying between them. The CDR3 is 14 amino acids. Germline V gene sequence: CDR1 SNHLY, CDR2 FYNNEI.

The chain carries TRBV12-3 or TRBV12-4 and TRBJ2-5; D perhaps matches TRBD2 (7 bases). V gave up 3 bases and J gave up 5 bases, with 13 bases separating them. CDR3 length: 14 residues. The CDR3, as DNA: TGTGCCAGCAGTTTCGGGGGGCTAACGGAGACCCAGTACTTC. Its translation: CASSFGGLTETQYF.

This clonotype was detected ten times or more. CDR3 sequence reads: CASSFRDRGQSEQFF. The CDR3, as DNA: TGCGCCAGCAGCTTTCGGGACAGGGGGCAGAGTGAGCAGTTCTTC. The rearrangement joins TRBV5-1 to TRBJ2-1; 12 nucleotides line up with TRBD1. The junction had 6 bases not matched to a gene; V was cut back by 2 bases and J by 9 bases. CDR3 length: 15 amino acids. CDR1 and CDR2 from the germline V gene are SGHRS and YFSETQ.

This clonotype was seen repeatedly, ten times or more. The chain employs TRBV6-5 and TRBJ2-6, with D perhaps TRBD2 (5 bases). The CDR3 has 16 residues. Per germline, CDR1 MNHEY and CDR2 SVGAGI. Trimming took 0 bases from V and 1 from J, leaving 7 bases between them. CDR3 DNA sequence: TGTGCCAGCAGTTACTCGCCGGGATCTGGGGCCAACGTCCTGACTTTC. Its translation: CASSYSPGSGANVLTF.

This clonotype was recorded a few times. This chain uses TRBV7-8 with TRBJ1-5; 10 bases agree with TRBD1. Germline CDR1 reads SGHVS; CDR2 reads FQNEAQ. The V and J ends lost 5 bases and 7 bases, in that order; junction bases with no gene match: 8. The CDR3 is 15 residues long. As DNA, the CDR3 is TGTGCCAGCAGCCTCGGACAGGGGGGAGCACAGCCCCAGCATTTT. Translated, it gives CASSLGQGGAQPQHF.

This clonotype was observed a handful of times. The V call is TRBV5-1, the J call TRBJ2-1; D unclear. The germline CDR1 and CDR2 sequences are SGHRS and YFSETQ. Trimming removed 4 bases from V and 9 bases from J, with 14 bases in between. CDR3 length equals 13 residues. CDR3: CASSVTPGTEQFF. The CDR3, as DNA: TGCGCCAGCAGCGTAACGCCCGGTACTGAGCAGTTCTTC.

This clonotype was seen a few times. The J gene is TRBJ2-1, the V gene TRBV6-1, with 8 bases fitting TRBD2. The V gene's germline CDR1 is MNHNS and CDR2 SASEGT. This CDR3 comprises 12 residues. The J segment lost 10 bases and the V segment lost 6 bases, leaving 5 bases of the junction unmatched. CDR3 sequence: CASRATSGEQFF. The DNA of the CDR3 is TGTGCCAGCAGAGCTACTAGCGGCGAGCAGTTCTTC.

This clonotype turned up a few times. The chain employs TRBV29-1 and TRBJ1-1; D gene unclear. Trimming cost V 5 bases and J 6 bases, with 19 bases left between them. The CDR3 length is 14 residues. Germline V gene sequence: CDR1 SQVTM, CDR2 ANQGSEA. The CDR3 DNA follows: TGCAGCGTTCTGGCGGCATTCAAGATTCCTGAAGCTTTCTTT. This sequence encodes CSVLAAFKIPEAFF.

The chain has TRBV2 and TRBJ1-1, with a possible D match to TRBD1 (5 bases). Trimming took off 4 bases at V and 5 bases at J, with 14 bases between the two ends. Germline values: CDR1 SNHLY, CDR2 FYNNEI. This CDR3 region has 14 residues. The CDR3 loop is CASSVSGAETEAFF. Written as DNA, the CDR3 is TGTGCCAGCAGTGTTTCCGGGGCCGAAACTGAAGCTTTCTTT.

This clonotype appeared many times. The chain has TRBV7-3 and TRBJ2-1; the match to TRBD1 covers 9 bases. Germline V CDR1 and CDR2: SGHTA, FQGTGA. This CDR3 has 14 amino acids. Trimming at V came to 5 bases and at J to 5 bases, leaving 4 bases not matched to a gene. The CDR3 loop is CASSRDRADNEQFF. For the CDR3, the DNA is TGTGCCAGCAGCCGGGACAGGGCGGACAATGAGCAGTTCTTC.

The table lists this clonotype with many counts. The chain couples TRBV12-3 or TRBV12-4 to TRBJ1-2, with D perhaps TRBD1 (5 bases). V lost 6 bases to trimming and J lost 4 bases, with 9 bases between them. There are 12 residues in the CDR3. CDR3 sequence: CASSSQGYGYTF. CDR3 sequence (DNA): TGTGCCAGCAGCTCCCAGGGCTATGGCTACACCTTC.